This TCR beta chain appears in the sequencing data of a study of T cells expressing NK-cell markers. Study background: With respect to HCMV, seven of the eight sequenced donors were seropositive, and one was seronegative.

After re-calling the 5' RACE reads, TCRdb lists one entry per CDR3 protein, DNA absent. Its table records roughly 20,000 distinct CDR3 sequences. Whole-study results and caveats: Dominant NKG2C+ clonotypes made up roughly 1.0-8% of CD8+ T cells in more than 5 donors. These clonotypes, the leaders elsewhere, also led the CD3+CD56-NKG2C+ fraction in a few donors.

Concerning this clonotype: Its antigen is unidentified.

The material sequenced was blood T cells: a sorted CD56 or NKG2C T cell subset, CD4+ or CD8+ T cells, or bulk PBMC T cells (not recorded which). The TCR sequence derives from a man aged 18-75 years in good health.

CDR3 in amino acids: CASSWGLGGEKLFFF. This rearrangement joins TRBV12-3 or TRBV12-4 to TRBJ1-4; TCRdb's D gene call, TRBD1, goes unchecked for lack of DNA. This CDR3 spans 15 amino acids.